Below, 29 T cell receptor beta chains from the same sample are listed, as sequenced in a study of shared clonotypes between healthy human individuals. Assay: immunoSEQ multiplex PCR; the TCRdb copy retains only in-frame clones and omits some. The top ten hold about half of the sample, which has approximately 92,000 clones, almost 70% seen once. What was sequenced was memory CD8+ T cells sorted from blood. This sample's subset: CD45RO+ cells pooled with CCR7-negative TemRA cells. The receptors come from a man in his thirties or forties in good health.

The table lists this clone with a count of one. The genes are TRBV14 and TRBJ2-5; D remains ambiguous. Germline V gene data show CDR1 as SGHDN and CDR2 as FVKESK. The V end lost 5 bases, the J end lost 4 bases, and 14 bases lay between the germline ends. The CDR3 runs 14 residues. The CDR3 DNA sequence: TGTGCCAGCAGCTTAAAGGGTATGAGAGAGACCCAGTACTTC. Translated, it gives CASSLKGMRETQYF.

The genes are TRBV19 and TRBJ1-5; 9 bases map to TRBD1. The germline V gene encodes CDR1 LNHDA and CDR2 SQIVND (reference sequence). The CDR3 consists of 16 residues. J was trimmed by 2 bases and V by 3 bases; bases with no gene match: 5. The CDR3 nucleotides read TGTGCCAGTAGTATTGGACAGGGGCTGGGCAATCAGCCCCAGCATTTT. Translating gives CASSIGQGLGNQPQHF.

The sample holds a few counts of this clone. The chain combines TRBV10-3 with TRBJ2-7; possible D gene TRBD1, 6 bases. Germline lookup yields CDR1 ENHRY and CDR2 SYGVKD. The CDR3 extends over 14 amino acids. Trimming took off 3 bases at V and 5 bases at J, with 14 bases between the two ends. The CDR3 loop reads CAISDLTGKDEQYF. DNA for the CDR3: TGTGCCATCAGTGATTTGACAGGAAAGGACGAGCAGTACTTC.

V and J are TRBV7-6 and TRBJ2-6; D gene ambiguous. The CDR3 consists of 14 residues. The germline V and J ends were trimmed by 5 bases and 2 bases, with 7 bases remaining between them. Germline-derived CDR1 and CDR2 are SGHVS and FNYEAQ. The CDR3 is CASSPSAGANVLTF. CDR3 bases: TGTGCCAGCAGCCCCAGTGCTGGGGCCAACGTCCTGACTTTC.

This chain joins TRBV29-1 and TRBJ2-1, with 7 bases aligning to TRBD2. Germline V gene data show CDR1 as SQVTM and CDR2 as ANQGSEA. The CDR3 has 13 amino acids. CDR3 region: CIVTSSSYNEQFF. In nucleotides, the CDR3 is TGCATAGTGACTAGCAGCTCCTACAATGAGCAGTTCTTC.

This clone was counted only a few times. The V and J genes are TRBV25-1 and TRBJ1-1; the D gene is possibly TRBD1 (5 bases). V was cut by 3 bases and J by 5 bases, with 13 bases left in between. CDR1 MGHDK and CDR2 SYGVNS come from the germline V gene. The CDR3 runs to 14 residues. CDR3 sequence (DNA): TGTGCCAGCAGTGATGGCAGGGTCTTAACTGAAGCTTTCTTT. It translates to CASSDGRVLTEAFF. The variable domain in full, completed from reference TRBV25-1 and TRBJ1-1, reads EADIYQTPRYLVIGTGKKITLECSQTMGHDKMYWYQQDPGMELHLIHYSYGVNSTEKGDLSSESTVSRIRTEHFPLTLESARPSHTSQYLCASSDGRVLTEAFFGQGTRLTVV.

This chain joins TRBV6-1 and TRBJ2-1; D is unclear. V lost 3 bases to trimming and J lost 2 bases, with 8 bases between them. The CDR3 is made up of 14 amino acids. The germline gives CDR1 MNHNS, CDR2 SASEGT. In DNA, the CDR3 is TGTGCCAGCAGTGAGGATGCTACCTACAATGAGCAGTTCTTC. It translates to CASSEDATYNEQFF.

The CDR3 reads CASSDRASYEQYF. As DNA, the CDR3 is TGTGCCAGCTCCGACAGGGCATCCTACGAGCAGTACTTC. This chain joins TRBV11-2 and TRBJ2-7; 7 positions match TRBD1. Germline CDR1 and CDR2: SGHAT and FQNNGV. V lost 8 bases and J lost 1; bases outside the gene matches: 5. This CDR3 region has 13 residues.

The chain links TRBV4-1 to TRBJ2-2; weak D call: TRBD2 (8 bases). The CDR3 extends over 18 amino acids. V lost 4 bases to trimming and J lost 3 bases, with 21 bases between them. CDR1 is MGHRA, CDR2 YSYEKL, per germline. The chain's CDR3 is CASSPGGLSGSDTGELFF. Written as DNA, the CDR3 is TGCGCCAGCAGCCCAGGGGGGTTGAGCGGGAGCGACACCGGGGAGCTGTTTTTT.

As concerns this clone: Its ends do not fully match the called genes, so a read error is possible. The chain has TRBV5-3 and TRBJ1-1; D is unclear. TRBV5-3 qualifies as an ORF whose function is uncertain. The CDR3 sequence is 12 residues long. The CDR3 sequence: CASSYENTEAFF. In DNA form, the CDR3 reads TGTGCCAGCAGCTATGAGAACACTGAAGCTTTCTTT.

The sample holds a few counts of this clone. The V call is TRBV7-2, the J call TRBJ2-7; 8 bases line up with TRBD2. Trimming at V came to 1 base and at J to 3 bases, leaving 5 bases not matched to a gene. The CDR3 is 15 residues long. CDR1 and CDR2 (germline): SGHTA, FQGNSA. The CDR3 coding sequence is TGTGCCAGCAGCTTAGTGGCGGGAGGACTCTACGAGCAGTACTTC. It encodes CASSLVAGGLYEQYF.

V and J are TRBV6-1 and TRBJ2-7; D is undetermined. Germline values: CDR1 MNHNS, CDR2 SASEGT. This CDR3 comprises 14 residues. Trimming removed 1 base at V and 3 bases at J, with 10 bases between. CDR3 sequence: CASSEDVGFYEQYF. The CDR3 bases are TGTGCCAGCAGTGAAGACGTGGGCTTCTACGAGCAGTACTTC.

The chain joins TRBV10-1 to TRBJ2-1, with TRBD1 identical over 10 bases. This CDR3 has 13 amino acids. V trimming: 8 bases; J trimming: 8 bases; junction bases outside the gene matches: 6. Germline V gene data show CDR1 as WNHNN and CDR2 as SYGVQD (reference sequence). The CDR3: CASSGQGSDEQFF. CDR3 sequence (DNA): TGCGCCAGCTCGGGACAGGGGTCCGATGAGCAGTTCTTC.

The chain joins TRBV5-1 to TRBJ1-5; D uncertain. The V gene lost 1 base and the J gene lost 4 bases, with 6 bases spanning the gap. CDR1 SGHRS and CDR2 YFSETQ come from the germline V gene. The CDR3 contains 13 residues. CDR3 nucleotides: TGCGCCAGCAGCTTGTTCGAGAATCAGCCCCAGCATTTT. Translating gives CASSLFENQPQHF.

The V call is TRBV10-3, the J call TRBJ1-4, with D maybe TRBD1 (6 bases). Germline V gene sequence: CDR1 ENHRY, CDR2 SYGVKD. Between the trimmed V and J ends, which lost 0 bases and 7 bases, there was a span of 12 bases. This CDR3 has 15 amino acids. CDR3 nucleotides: TGTGCCATCAGTGAGTCTAAACAGGGTGTTGAAAAACTGTTTTTT. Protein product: CAISESKQGVEKLFF.

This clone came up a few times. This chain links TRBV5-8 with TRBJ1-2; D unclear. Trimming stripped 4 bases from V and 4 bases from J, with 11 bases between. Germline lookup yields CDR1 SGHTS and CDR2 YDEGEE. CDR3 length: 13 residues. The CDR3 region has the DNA TGTGCCAGCAGCCTGTATGGGGTCTATGGCTACACCTTC. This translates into CASSLYGVYGYTF.

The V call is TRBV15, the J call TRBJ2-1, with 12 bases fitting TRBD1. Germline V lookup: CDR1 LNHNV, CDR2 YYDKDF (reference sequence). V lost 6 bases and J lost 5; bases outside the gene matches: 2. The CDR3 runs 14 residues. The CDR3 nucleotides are TGTGCCACCAGACGGGACAGGGGGCACAATGAGCAGTTCTTC. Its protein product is CATRRDRGHNEQFF.

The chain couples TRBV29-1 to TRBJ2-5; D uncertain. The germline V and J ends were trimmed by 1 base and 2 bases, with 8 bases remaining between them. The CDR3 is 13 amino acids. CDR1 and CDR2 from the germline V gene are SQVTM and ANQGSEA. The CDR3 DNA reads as TGCAGCGTTGAAGTAAACAGACAAGAGACCCAGTACTTC. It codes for CSVEVNRQETQYF.

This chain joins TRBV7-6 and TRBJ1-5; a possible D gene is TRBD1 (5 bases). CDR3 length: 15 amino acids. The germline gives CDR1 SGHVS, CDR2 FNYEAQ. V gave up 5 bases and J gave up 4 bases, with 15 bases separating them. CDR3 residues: CASSPGPTQNQPQHF. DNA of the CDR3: TGTGCCAGCAGCCCGGGACCGACCCAAAATCAGCCCCAGCATTTT. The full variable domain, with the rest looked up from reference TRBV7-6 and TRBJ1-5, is GAGVSQSPRYKVTKRGQDVALRCDPISGHVSLYWYRQALGQGPEFLTYFNYEAQQDKSGLPNDRFSAERPEGSISTLTIQRTEQRDSAMYRCASSPGPTQNQPQHFGDGTRLSIL.

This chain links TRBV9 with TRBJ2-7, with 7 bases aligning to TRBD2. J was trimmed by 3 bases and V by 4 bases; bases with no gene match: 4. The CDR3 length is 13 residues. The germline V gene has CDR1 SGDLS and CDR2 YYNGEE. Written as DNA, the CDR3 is TGTGCCAGCAGCTTAAGGGACTACTACGAGCAGTACTTC. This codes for CASSLRDYYEQYF.

For the CDR3, the DNA is TGTGCCAGCAGCGTAGTACCAAACTCCTACAATGAGCAGTTCTTC. Translation: CASSVVPNSYNEQFF. The genes are TRBV9 and TRBJ2-1; D ambiguous. CDR1 SGDLS and CDR2 YYNGEE come from the germline V gene. V was trimmed by 0 bases and J by 0 bases, leaving 7 bases between them. This CDR3 has 15 residues.

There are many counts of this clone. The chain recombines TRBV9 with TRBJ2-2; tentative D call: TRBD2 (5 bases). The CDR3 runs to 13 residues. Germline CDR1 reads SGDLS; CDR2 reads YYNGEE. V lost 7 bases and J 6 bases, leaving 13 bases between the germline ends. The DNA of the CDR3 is TGTGCCAGCGGGAGAGGGTATGCCGGGGAGCTGTTTTTT. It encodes CASGRGYAGELFF.

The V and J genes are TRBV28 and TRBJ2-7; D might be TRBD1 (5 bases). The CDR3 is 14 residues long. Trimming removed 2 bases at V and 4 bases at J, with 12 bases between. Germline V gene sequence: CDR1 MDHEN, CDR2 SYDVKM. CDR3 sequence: CASSLIGVEYEQYF. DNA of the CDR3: TGTGCCAGCAGTTTAATAGGGGTTGAATACGAGCAGTACTTC. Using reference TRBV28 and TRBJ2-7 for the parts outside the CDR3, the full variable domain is DVKVTQSSRYLVKRTGEKVFLECVQDMDHENMFWYRQDPGLGLRLIYFSYDVKMKEKGDIPEGYSVSREKKERFSLILESASTNQTSMYLCASSLIGVEYEQYFGPGTRLTVT.

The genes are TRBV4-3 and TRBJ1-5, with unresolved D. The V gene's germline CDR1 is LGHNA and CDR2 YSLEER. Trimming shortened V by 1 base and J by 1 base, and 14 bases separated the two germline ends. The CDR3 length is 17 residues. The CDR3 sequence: CASSQVWPAGSNQPQHF. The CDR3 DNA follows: TGCGCCAGCAGCCAAGTATGGCCGGCCGGCAGCAATCAGCCCCAGCATTTT.

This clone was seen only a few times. CDR3: CASSYRVNHEQFF. The DNA of the CDR3 is TGTGCCAGCAGTTACCGTGTAAACCATGAGCAGTTCTTC. This chain connects TRBV6-5 to TRBJ2-1; D is uncertain. Germline V gene sequence: CDR1 MNHEY, CDR2 SVGAGI. The CDR3 consists of 13 residues. Trimming removed 2 bases at V and 8 bases at J, with 10 bases between.

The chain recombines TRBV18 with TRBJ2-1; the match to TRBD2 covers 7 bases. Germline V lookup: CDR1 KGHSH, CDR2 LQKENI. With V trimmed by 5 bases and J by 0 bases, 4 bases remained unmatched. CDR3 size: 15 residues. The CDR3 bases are TGTGCCAGCTCAAAAACTAGCGACTCCTACAATGAGCAGTTCTTC. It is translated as CASSKTSDSYNEQFF.

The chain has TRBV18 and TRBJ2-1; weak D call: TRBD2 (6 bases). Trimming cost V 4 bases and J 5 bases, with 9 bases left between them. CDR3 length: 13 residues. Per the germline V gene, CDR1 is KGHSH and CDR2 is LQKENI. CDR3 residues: CASSLRRDNEQFF. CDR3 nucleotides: TGTGCCAGCTCACTTAGGAGGGACAATGAGCAGTTCTTC.

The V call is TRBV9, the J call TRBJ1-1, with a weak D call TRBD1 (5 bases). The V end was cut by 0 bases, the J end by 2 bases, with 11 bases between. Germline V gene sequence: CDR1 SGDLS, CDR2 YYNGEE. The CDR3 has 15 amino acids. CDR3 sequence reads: CASSVGRGQNTEAFF. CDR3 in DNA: TGTGCCAGCAGCGTAGGAAGGGGCCAAAACACTGAAGCTTTCTTT.

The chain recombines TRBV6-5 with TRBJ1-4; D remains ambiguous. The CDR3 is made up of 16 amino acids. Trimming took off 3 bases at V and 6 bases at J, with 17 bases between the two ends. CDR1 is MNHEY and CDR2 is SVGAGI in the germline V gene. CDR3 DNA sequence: TGTGCCAGCAGTTATACAGACAATCCCGGCCATGAAAAACTGTTTTTT. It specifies CASSYTDNPGHEKLFF.